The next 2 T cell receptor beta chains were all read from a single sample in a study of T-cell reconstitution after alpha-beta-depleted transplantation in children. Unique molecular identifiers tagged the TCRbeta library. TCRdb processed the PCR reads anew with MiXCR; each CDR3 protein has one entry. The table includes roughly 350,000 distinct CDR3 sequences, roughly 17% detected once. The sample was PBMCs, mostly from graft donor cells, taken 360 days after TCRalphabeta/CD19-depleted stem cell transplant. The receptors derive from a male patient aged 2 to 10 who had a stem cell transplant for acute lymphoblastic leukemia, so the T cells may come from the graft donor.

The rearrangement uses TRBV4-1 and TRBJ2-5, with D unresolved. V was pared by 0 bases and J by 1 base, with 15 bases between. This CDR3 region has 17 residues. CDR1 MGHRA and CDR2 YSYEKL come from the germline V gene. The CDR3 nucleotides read TGCGCCAGCAGCCAAGAAGGAGTAAGCTGGGCCCAAGAGACCCAGTACTTC. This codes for CASSQEGVSWAQETQYF.

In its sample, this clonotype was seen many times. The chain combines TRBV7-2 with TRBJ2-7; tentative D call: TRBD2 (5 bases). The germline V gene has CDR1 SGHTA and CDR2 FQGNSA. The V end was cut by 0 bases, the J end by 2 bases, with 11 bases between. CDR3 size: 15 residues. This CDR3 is CASSLASGGTYEQYF. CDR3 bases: TGTGCCAGCAGCTTAGCGAGCGGAGGAACCTACGAGCAGTACTTC.